The T cell receptor (beta chain) described here comes from a study of T-cell reconstitution after alpha-beta-depleted transplantation in children. This clonotype appeared a few times. What it binds is unknown. Study conclusions and caveats: Recipient T cells and thymic progenitors that survived were the source of the high TCRbeta diversity seen at day 60 in some patients. Reportedly, roughly two months post-transplant, alpha-beta T cells arose from several hundred expanded graft clones.

For TCRbeta, the library was prepared with unique molecular identifiers. One entry per CDR3 protein results from TCRdb running MiXCR on the PCR reads. Of approximately 1,000,000 distinct CDR3 sequences in the sample, about 30% were seen once. Germline assignment: CDR1 SGHDT and CDR2 YYEEEE. The CDR3 has 16 residues. V was pared by 0 bases and J by 2 bases, with 12 bases between. This receptor was identified in a boy in the first two years of life who had a stem cell transplant for SCID, so the T cells may come from the graft donor. V and J are TRBV5-6 and TRBJ1-5, with D hard to call. The source material was PBMCs, mostly from graft donor cells, sampled 360 days after TCRalphabeta/CD19-depleted stem cell transplant. DNA of the CDR3: TGTGCCAGCAGCTTGGGTCCGGTTTGGCGCAATCAGCCCCAGCATTTT. As protein: CASSLGPVWRNQPQHF.